This T cell receptor beta chain was sequenced for a study of shared clonotypes between healthy human individuals. Study-level information: Ranging from 18 to 49 in age, donors were two women and a few men. CD4 naive cells filled three plates per donor, CD4 memory three, CD8 naive two and CD8 memory one.

Comment on this clone: The target antigen is unknown.

This table comes from immunoSEQ multiplex PCR, and its TCRdb copy is limited to in-frame clones, with some not included. Of 1.5 million to 2.5 million clones listed, less than 95% are singletons. Naive CD8 cells lacked CD45RO, underwent positive selection for CCR7 and left out terminally differentiated effector memory CD45RA+ cells. Germline V gene sequence: CDR1 SGHNT, CDR2 YYREEE (reference sequence). The CDR3 is 14 residues long. Trimming at V came to 2 bases and at J to 2 bases, leaving 4 bases not matched to a gene. Study conclusions and caveats: Estimated richness values were generally larger in naive subsets than in memory subsets. Clonotypes that were shared across four donors made up approximately 5.1% of naive CD4 clonotypes.

The rearrangement links TRBV5-4 to TRBJ2-7; 7 nucleotides agree with TRBD1. The sample was naive CD8+ T cells sorted from blood. This receptor was identified in a man between 18 and 29 years old in good health. The CDR3 DNA follows: TGTGCCAGCAGCTTCCCGGGACAGACCTACGAGCAGTACTTC. Its protein is CASSFPGQTYEQYF. The full variable domain, with the rest looked up from reference TRBV5-4 and TRBJ2-7, is ETGVTQSPTHLIKTRGQQVTLRCSSQSGHNTVSWYQQALGQGPQFIFQYYREEENGRGNFPPRFSGLQFPNYSSELNVNALELDDSALYLCASSFPGQTYEQYFGPGTRLTVT.